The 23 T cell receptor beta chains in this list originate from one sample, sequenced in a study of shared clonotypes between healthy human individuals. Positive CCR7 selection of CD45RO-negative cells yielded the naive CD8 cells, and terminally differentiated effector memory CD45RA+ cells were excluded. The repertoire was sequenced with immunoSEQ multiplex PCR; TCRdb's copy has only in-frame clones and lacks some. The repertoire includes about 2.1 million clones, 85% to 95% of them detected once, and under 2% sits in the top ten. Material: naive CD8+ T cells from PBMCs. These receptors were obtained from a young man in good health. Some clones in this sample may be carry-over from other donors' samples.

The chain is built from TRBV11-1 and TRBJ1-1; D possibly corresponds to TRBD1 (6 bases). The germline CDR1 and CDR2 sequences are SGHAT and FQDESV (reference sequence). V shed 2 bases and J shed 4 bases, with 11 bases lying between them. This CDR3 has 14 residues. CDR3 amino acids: CASSLRGAPTEAFF. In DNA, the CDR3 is TGTGCCAGCAGCTTACGGGGGGCTCCCACTGAAGCTTTCTTT.

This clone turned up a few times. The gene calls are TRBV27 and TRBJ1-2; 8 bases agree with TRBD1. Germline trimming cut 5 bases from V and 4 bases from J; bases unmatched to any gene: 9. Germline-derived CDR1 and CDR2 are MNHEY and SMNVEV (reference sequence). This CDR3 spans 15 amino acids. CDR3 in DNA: TGTGCCAGCAGTCCTACTAGGGGACAGGTCTATGGCTACACCTTC. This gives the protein CASSPTRGQVYGYTF.

The CDR3 region is CATSRGGGRAQTYEQYF. The DNA for the CDR3 is TGTGCCACCAGCAGAGGAGGGGGAAGGGCACAGACCTACGAGCAGTACTTC. This chain uses TRBV15 with TRBJ2-7; TRBD1 is a possible D gene (6 bases). This CDR3 contains 17 residues. Germline V gene sequence: CDR1 LNHNV, CDR2 YYDKDF (reference sequence). V was pared by 1 base and J by 2 bases, with 18 bases between.

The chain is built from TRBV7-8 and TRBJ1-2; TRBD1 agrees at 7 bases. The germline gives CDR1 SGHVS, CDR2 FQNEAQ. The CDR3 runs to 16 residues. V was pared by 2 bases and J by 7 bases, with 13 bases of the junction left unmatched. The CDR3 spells CASSLIQGGEFGGYTF. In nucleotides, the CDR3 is TGTGCCAGCAGCTTAATCCAGGGGGGGGAGTTTGGTGGCTACACCTTC. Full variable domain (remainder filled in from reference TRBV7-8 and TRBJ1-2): GAGVSQSPRYKVAKRGQDVALRCDPISGHVSLFWYQQALGQGPEFLTYFQNEAQLDKSGLPSDRFFAERPEGSVSTLKIQRTQQEDSAVYLCASSLIQGGEFGGYTFGSGTRLTVV.

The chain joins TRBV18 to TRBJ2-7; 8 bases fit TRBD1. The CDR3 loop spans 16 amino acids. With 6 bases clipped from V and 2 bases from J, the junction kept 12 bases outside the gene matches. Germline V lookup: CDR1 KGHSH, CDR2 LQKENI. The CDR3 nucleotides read TGTGCCAGCTCGCCTGATCGTGGGACAGGTCCCTACGAGCAGTACTTC. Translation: CASSPDRGTGPYEQYF.

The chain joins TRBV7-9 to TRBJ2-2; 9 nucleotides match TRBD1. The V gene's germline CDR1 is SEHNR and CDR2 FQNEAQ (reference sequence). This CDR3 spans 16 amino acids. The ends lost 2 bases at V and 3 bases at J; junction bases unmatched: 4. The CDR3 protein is CASSLIRDRDTGELFF. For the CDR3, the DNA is TGTGCCAGCAGCTTAATCCGGGACAGGGACACCGGGGAGCTGTTTTTT.

DNA of the CDR3: TGTGCCAGCAATTTCGGGGGACCCAATCAGCCCCAGCATTTT. Encoded protein: CASNFGGPNQPQHF. The genes are TRBV27 and TRBJ1-5; D may be TRBD1 (5 bases). Germline CDR1 MNHEY, CDR2 SMNVEV (reference sequence). This CDR3 region has 14 residues. V gave up 7 bases and J gave up 3 bases, with 13 bases separating them.

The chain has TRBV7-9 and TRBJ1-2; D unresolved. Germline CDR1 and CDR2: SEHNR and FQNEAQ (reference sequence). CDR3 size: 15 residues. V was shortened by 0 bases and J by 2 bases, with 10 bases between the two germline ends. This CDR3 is CASSLATRANYGYTF. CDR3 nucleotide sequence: TGTGCCAGCAGCTTAGCGACCCGGGCCAACTATGGCTACACCTTC.

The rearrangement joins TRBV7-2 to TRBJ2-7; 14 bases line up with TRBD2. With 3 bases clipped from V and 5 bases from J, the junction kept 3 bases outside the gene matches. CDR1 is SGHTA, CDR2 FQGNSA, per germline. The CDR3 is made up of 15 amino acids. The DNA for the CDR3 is TGTGCCAGCAGCTTGACTAGCGGGAGGGCCCACGAGCAGTACTTC. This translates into CASSLTSGRAHEQYF.

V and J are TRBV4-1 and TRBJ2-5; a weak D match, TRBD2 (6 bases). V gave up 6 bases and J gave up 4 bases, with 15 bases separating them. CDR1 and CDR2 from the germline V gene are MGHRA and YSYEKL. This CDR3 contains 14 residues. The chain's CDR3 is CASRGSGRGETQYF. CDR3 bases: TGCGCCAGCAGGGGTAGCGGACGGGGAGAGACCCAGTACTTC.

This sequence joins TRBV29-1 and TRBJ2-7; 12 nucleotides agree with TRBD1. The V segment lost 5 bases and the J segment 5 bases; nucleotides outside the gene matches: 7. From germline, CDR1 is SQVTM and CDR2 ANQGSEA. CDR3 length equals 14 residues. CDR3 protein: CSVTGGTGGNEQYF. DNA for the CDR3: TGCAGCGTTACAGGGGGGACAGGGGGCAACGAGCAGTACTTC.

The CDR3 loop reads CASSHGFYTGELFF. The CDR3 DNA reads TGTGCCAGCAGCCACGGGTTTTACACCGGGGAGCTGTTTTTT. The chain recombines TRBV7-2 with TRBJ2-2; D is unclear. The length of the CDR3 is 14 residues. Trimming cost V 5 bases and J 3 bases, with 10 bases left between them. CDR1 and CDR2 (germline): SGHTA, FQGNSA.

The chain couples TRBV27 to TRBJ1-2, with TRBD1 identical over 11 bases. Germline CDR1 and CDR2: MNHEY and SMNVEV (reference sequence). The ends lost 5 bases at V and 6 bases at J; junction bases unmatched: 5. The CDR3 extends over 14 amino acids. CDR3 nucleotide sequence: TGTGCCAGCAGTCACCGGACAGGGGGCGATGGCTACACCTTC. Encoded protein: CASSHRTGGDGYTF.

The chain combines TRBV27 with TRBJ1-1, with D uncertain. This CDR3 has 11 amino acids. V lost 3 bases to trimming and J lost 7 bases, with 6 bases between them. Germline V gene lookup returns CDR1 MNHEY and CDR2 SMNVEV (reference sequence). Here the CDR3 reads CASSFGDEAFF. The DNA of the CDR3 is TGTGCCAGCAGTTTTGGGGATGAAGCTTTCTTT.

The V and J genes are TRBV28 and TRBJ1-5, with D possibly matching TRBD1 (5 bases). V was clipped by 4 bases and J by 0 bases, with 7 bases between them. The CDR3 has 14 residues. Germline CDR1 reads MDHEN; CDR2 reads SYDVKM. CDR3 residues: CASSSRASNQPQHF. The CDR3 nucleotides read TGTGCCAGCAGTTCCAGGGCTAGCAATCAGCCCCAGCATTTT.

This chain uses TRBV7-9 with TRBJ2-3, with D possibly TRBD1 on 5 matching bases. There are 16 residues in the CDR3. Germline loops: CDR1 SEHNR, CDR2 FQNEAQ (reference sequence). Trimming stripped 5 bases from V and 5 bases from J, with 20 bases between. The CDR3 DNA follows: TGTGCCAGCAGCCCAGCGAATGGGGCGCGAAAAGATACGCAGTATTTT. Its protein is CASSPANGARKDTQYF.

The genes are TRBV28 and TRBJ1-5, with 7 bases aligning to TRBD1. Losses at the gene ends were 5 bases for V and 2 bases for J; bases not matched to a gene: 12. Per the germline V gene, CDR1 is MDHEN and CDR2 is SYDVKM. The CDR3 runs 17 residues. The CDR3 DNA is TGTGCCAGCAGTGTTCGACAGGGCATAAAGGGCAATCAGCCCCAGCATTTT. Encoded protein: CASSVRQGIKGNQPQHF.

The CDR3 here is CASSFLLAGVGNTQYF. In DNA, the CDR3 is TGTGCCAGCAGCTTTTTGTTAGCGGGAGTCGGAAATACGCAGTATTTT. The chain links TRBV7-6 to TRBJ2-3; 9 positions agree with TRBD2. After removal of 3 bases from V and 7 bases from J, the junction contained 11 bases not matched to a gene. The germline V gene has CDR1 SGHVS and CDR2 FNYEAQ. The CDR3 consists of 16 residues.

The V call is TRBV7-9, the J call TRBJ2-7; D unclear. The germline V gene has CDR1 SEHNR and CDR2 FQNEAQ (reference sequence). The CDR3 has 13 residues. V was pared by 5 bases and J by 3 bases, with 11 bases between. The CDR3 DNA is TGTGCCAGCAGCCCCCGCACGTACTACGAGCAGTACTTC. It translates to CASSPRTYYEQYF. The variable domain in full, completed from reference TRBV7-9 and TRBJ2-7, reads DTGVSQNPRHKITKRGQNVTFRCDPISEHNRLYWYRQTLGQGPEFLTYFQNEAQLEKSRLLSDRFSAERPKGSFSTLEIQRTEQGDSAMYLCASSPRTYYEQYFGPGTRLTVT.

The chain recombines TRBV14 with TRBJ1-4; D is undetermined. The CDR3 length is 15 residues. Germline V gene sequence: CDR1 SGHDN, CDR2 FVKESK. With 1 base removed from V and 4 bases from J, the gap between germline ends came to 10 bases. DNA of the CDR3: TGTGCCAGCAGCCAAGTCGGCGACATTAATGAAAAACTGTTTTTT. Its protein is CASSQVGDINEKLFF.

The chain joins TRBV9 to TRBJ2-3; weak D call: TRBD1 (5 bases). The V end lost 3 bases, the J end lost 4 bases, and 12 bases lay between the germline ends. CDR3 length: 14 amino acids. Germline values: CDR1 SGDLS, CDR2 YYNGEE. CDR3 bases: TGTGCCAGCAGCGCGGACACGGGCGCAGATACGCAGTATTTT. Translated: CASSADTGADTQYF.

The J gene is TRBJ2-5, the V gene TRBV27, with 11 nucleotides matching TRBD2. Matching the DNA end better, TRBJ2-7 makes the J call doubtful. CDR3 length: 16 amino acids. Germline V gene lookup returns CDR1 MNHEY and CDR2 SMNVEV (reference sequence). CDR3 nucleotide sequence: TGTGCCAGCAGCCCGATAGCGGGAGGGCCCGCCTACGAGCAGTACTTC. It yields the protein CASSPIAGGPAYEQYF.

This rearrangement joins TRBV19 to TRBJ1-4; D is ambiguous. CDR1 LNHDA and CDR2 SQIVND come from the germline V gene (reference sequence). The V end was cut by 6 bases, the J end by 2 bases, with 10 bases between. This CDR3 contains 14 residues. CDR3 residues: CASSTLGTNEKLFF. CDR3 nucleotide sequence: TGTGCCAGTAGCACGCTGGGGACTAATGAAAAACTGTTTTTT. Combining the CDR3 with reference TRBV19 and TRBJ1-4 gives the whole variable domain DGGITQSPKYLFRKEGQNVTLSCEQNLNHDAMYWYRQDPGQGLRLIYYSQIVNDFQKGDIAEGYSVSREKKESFPLTVTSAQKNPTAFYLCASSTLGTNEKLFFGSGTQLSVL.